The 15 T cell receptor beta chains below all came from one sample that was sequenced in a study of PD-1 blockade in classical Hodgkin lymphoma. The repertoire was sequenced with immunoSEQ multiplex PCR; TCRdb's copy has only in-frame clones and lacks some. The sample records roughly 29,000 clones, about 85% being singletons. Time point indicated: cycle 4 day 1 (C4D1), after around six weeks of nivolumab. Autologous stem cell transplantation was followed by relapse in every patient, and brentuximab vedotin exposure varied. The study purified CD4+ T cells from thawed PBMCs using magnetic negative selection. The starting material was CD4+ T cells from blood, obtained before the fourth cycle of nivolumab. The receptors here all came from a human donor with classical Hodgkin lymphoma.

The rearrangement uses TRBV30 and TRBJ1-2; the D is unclear. The germline CDR1 and CDR2 sequences are GTSNPN and SVGIG (reference sequence). The CDR3 length is 10 residues. V was clipped by 5 bases and J by 8 bases, with 9 bases between them. The CDR3 DNA reads TGTGCCTGGGGTATGAGAGGCTACACCTTC. As protein: CAWGMRGYTF. The variable domain in full, with the rest retrieved from reference TRBV30 and TRBJ1-2, is SQTIHQWPATLVQPVGSPLSLECTVEGTSNPNLYWYRQAAGRGLQLLFYSVGIGQISSEVPQNLSASRPQDRQFILSSKKLLLSDSGFYLCAWGMRGYTFGSGTRLTVV.

The V gene is TRBV18, the J gene TRBJ2-6; TRBD1 agrees at 7 bases. The CDR3 has 19 amino acids. Germline trimming cut 0 bases from V and 0 bases from J; bases unmatched to any gene: 8. Per germline, CDR1 KGHSH and CDR2 LQKENI. The CDR3 DNA sequence: TGTGCCAGCTCACCACCGGGACAGAAAACCTTCTCTGGGGCCAACGTCCTGACTTTC. Translated, it gives CASSPPGQKTFSGANVLTF.

V usage is TRBV15 and J usage is TRBJ1-5, with D unresolved. The CDR3 contains 13 residues. V was cut by 0 bases and J by 6 bases, with 6 bases left in between. Germline V gene sequence: CDR1 LNHNV, CDR2 YYDKDF (reference sequence). The DNA for the CDR3 is TGTGCCACCAGCAGAGATTCCGGTCAGCCCCAGCATTTT. Residues: CATSRDSGQPQHF.

This chain connects TRBV7-2 to TRBJ2-7, with D possibly matching TRBD1 (6 bases). Trimming removed 1 base from V and 6 bases from J, with 13 bases in between. The CDR3 consists of 14 residues. CDR1 is SGHTA and CDR2 is FQGNSA in the germline V gene. Here the CDR3 reads CASSLGGLGSEQYF. DNA for the CDR3: TGTGCCAGCAGCTTAGGGGGGCTGGGTAGCGAGCAGTACTTC.

The CDR3: CASNRQQTETQYF. The CDR3 DNA reads as TGTGCCAGCAACCGACAGCAAACAGAGACCCAGTACTTC. V gene TRBV28 combines with J gene TRBJ2-5, with D maybe TRBD1 (5 bases). The V end lost 7 bases, the J end lost 4 bases, and 13 bases lay between the germline ends. The CDR3 length is 13 residues. Germline V gives CDR1 MDHEN, CDR2 SYDVKM.

The chain employs TRBV6-4 and TRBJ1-3; D ambiguous. The CDR3 runs 15 residues. V shed 0 bases and J shed 4 bases, with 10 bases lying between them. The germline V gene encodes CDR1 MRHNA and CDR2 SNTAGT. CDR3 coding DNA: TGTGCCAGCAGTGACTCCAGGATATACGGAAACACCATATATTTT. It is translated as CASSDSRIYGNTIYF.

Points on this clone: Its ends do not fully match the called genes, so a read error is possible. The J gene is TRBJ1-4, the V gene TRBV25-1, with a possible D match to TRBD1 (5 bases). The length of the CDR3 is 13 residues. Germline V gene lookup returns CDR1 MGHDK and CDR2 SYGVNS. CDR3 DNA: TGTGCCGGCAGTCGGGGCCCTAATGAAAAACTGTTTTTT. Translation: CAGSRGPNEKLFF.

J is TRBJ2-6 and V is TRBV6-5, with 8 bases that match TRBD1. Trimming removed 6 bases from V and 4 bases from J; junction bases left unmatched: 5. The CDR3 is 15 residues long. Germline-derived CDR1 and CDR2 are MNHEY and SVGAGI. CDR3 in amino acids: CASSPGGAGANVLTF. DNA for the CDR3: TGTGCCAGCAGCCCAGGGGGCGCCGGGGCCAACGTCCTGACTTTC.

This clone was seen a few times. This chain connects TRBV9 to TRBJ2-1, with D maybe TRBD1 (5 bases). This CDR3 is 14 amino acids long. Trimming shortened V by 3 bases and J by 9 bases, and 16 bases separated the two germline ends. CDR1 is SGDLS and CDR2 is YYNGEE in the germline V gene. CDR3 in amino acids: CASSAITGLSEQFF. For the CDR3, the DNA is TGTGCCAGCAGCGCGATCACAGGTTTAAGTGAGCAGTTCTTC.

V and J are TRBV6-1 and TRBJ2-7; 9 bases fit TRBD2. The CDR3 is 14 amino acids. The V and J ends lost 5 bases and 3 bases, in that order; junction bases with no gene match: 5. Germline V lookup: CDR1 MNHNS, CDR2 SASEGT. CDR3 amino acids: CASSFGTSNYEQYF. The CDR3 DNA is TGTGCCAGCAGTTTTGGGACTAGCAACTACGAGCAGTACTTC.

This clone was detected once. The chain recombines TRBV5-1 with TRBJ2-3, with TRBD1 as a possible D gene (5 bases). Trimming removed 6 bases from V and 4 bases from J, with 15 bases in between. CDR3 length equals 14 residues. CDR1 is SGHRS and CDR2 is YFSETQ in the germline V gene. The CDR3, as DNA: TGCGCCAGCACCTCCGGACAAGGCGCAGATACGCAGTATTTT. Residues: CASTSGQGADTQYF.

This clone was detected only once. The rearrangement links TRBV6-5 to TRBJ1-1; the D gene is possibly TRBD1 (5 bases). The CDR3 covers 14 residues. The V end lost 1 base, the J end lost 7 bases, and 13 bases lay between the germline ends. Per germline, CDR1 MNHEY and CDR2 SVGAGI. The CDR3 region is CASSYYKGPGEAFF. In nucleotides, the CDR3 is TGTGCCAGCAGTTACTATAAGGGACCCGGTGAAGCTTTCTTT.

This clone appeared a single time. The V call is TRBV5-1, the J call TRBJ2-2, with D perhaps matching TRBD1 (5 bases). Per germline, CDR1 SGHRS and CDR2 YFSETQ. Trimming removed 3 bases from V and 3 bases from J, with 12 bases in between. The CDR3 spans 15 residues. CDR3 sequence (DNA): TGCGCCAGCAGCTGGGATACAGGAGACACCGGGGAGCTGTTTTTT. Translating it yields CASSWDTGDTGELFF.

V gene TRBV2 combines with J gene TRBJ1-2, with D maybe TRBD1 (5 bases). CDR3 length: 17 residues. The V end lost 0 bases, the J end lost 4 bases, and 18 bases lay between the germline ends. Germline V gives CDR1 SNHLY, CDR2 FYNNEI. In DNA form, the CDR3 reads TGTGCCAGCAGTGAAGCCTCGAGGGGCCCTGGAAGCTATGGCTACACCTTC. Protein sequence: CASSEASRGPGSYGYTF.

The chain carries TRBV12-5 and TRBJ2-7; 9 nucleotides line up with TRBD2. This CDR3 spans 14 amino acids. Germline V gene lookup returns CDR1 LGHNT and CDR2 FRNRAP. The trim removed 2 bases at V and 4 bases at J, leaving 3 bases unmatched. CDR3 DNA: TGTGCTAGTGGTTTGTCGGGACTAGCTTACGAGCAGTACTTC. It yields the protein CASGLSGLAYEQYF.